Listed below are T cell receptor beta chains from one sample, sequenced in a study of cytomegalovirus exposure and HLA in healthy donors. Generated by immunoSEQ multiplex PCR, the TCRdb table keeps only in-frame clones and is missing some. Of 60,000 or so clones listed, roughly 94% are singletons. Sequenced material: PBMCs. The receptors stem from a man between 18 and 35 years old in good health and CMV-seronegative. The CDR3 runs from the conserved cysteine through the conserved F or W. Fields, in order: V gene, J gene, D gene, clone size, CDR3 DNA, CDR3 protein. A D gene is named only where the DNA matches it firmly. Clone size is stated in some rows and not others, as once, few, many or a class when expanded.

V gene: TRBV6-6
J gene: TRBJ1-1
D gene: TRBD1
clone size: NA
CDR3 DNA: TGTGCCAGCAGTTACTCGGACAGGCCTGAAGCTTTCTTT
CDR3 protein: CASSYSDRPEAFF

V gene: TRBV2
J gene: TRBJ2-7
D gene: NA
clone size: few
CDR3 DNA: TGTGCCAGCAGTACGGACAGCAGTTACGAGCAGTACTTC
CDR3 protein: CASSTDSSYEQYF

V gene: TRBV9
J gene: TRBJ2-7
D gene: TRBD2
clone size: NA
CDR3 DNA: TGTGCCAGCGGGGGGACTACCTACGAGCAGTACTTC
CDR3 protein: CASGGTTYEQYF

V gene: TRBV6-5
J gene: TRBJ1-3
D gene: NA
clone size: NA
CDR3 DNA: TGTGCCAGCAGGGACAGCACCTCTGGAAACACCATATATTTT
CDR3 protein: CASRDSTSGNTIYF

V gene: TRBV10-3
J gene: TRBJ2-7
D gene: TRBD2
clone size: NA
CDR3 DNA: TGTGCCATCAGTTCTAGCGGGAGGGTAGGTTCCTACGAGCAGTACTTC
CDR3 protein: CAISSSGRVGSYEQYF

V gene: TRBV28
J gene: TRBJ2-5
D gene: NA
clone size: NA
CDR3 DNA: TGTGCCAGCAGGGCACAGGGTGGGTTAGCGACCCAGTACTTC
CDR3 protein: CASRAQGGLATQYF

V gene: TRBV11-2
J gene: TRBJ1-3
D gene: NA
clone size: NA
CDR3 DNA: TGTGCCAGCAGCTTCCTCTACGGAAACACCATATATTTT
CDR3 protein: CASSFLYGNTIYF

V gene: TRBV6-5
J gene: TRBJ2-7
D gene: TRBD2
clone size: NA
CDR3 DNA: TGTGCCAGCAGCCCTACAGGGACTAGCGCCTACGAGCAGTACTTC
CDR3 protein: CASSPTGTSAYEQYF

V gene: TRBV6-4
J gene: TRBJ2-2
D gene: NA
clone size: NA
CDR3 DNA: TGTGCCAGCAGTGCAGGGGACACCGGGGAGCTGTTTTTT
CDR3 protein: CASSAGDTGELFF

V gene: TRBV18
J gene: TRBJ1-5
D gene: NA
clone size: NA
CDR3 DNA: TGTGCCAGCTCACCCCTCGAGGGGGTGAGTCAGCCCCAGCATTTT
CDR3 protein: CASSPLEGVSQPQHF

V gene: TRBV5-1
J gene: TRBJ2-3
D gene: TRBD2
clone size: once
CDR3 DNA: TGCGCCAGCAGCTTGAGGGGAGCGGGAGAGAGGGGAGATACGCAGTATTTT
CDR3 protein: CASSLRGAGERGDTQYF

V gene: TRBV28
J gene: TRBJ1-2
D gene: TRBD1
clone size: NA
CDR3 DNA: TGTGCCAGCAGTTTCCACGACAGGGGGCTGGATGGCTACACCTTC
CDR3 protein: CASSFHDRGLDGYTF

V gene: TRBV27
J gene: TRBJ1-2
D gene: NA
clone size: NA
CDR3 DNA: TGTGCCAGCAGTTTATCGTCAGCGAACTATGGCTACACCTTC
CDR3 protein: CASSLSSANYGYTF

V gene: TRBV11-2
J gene: TRBJ1-1
D gene: NA
clone size: NA
CDR3 DNA: TGTGCCAGCAGCTTCGACAGCGTTTCGAACACTGAAGCTTTCTTT
CDR3 protein: CASSFDSVSNTEAFF

V gene: TRBV2
J gene: TRBJ1-5
D gene: NA
clone size: NA
CDR3 DNA: TGTGCCAGCAGTGAGGGCAGGGCAAATCAGCCCCAGCATTTT
CDR3 protein: CASSEGRANQPQHF

V gene: TRBV11-1
J gene: TRBJ2-1
D gene: TRBD2
clone size: NA
CDR3 DNA: TGTGCCAGCAGCTCGGATCTATCTAGCGGGAGACTCTACAATGAGCAGTTCTTC
CDR3 protein: CASSSDLSSGRLYNEQFF

V gene: TRBV27
J gene: TRBJ2-3
D gene: NA
clone size: NA
CDR3 DNA: TGTGCCAGCAGCCCCGGACACTCTCGCTCCCCGTATTTT
CDR3 protein: CASSPGHSRSPYF

V gene: TRBV19
J gene: TRBJ1-1
D gene: TRBD1
clone size: NA
CDR3 DNA: TGTGCCAGTAGCCCTACAGGGGGTTTGAGGAACACTGAAGCTTTCTTT
CDR3 protein: CASSPTGGLRNTEAFF

V gene: TRBV6-4
J gene: TRBJ2-1
D gene: TRBD2
clone size: NA
CDR3 DNA: TGTGCCAGCAGTCGTAGCGGGAGCTCCTACAATGAGCAGTTCTTC
CDR3 protein: CASSRSGSSYNEQFF

V gene: TRBV7-2
J gene: TRBJ1-3
D gene: TRBD1
clone size: NA
CDR3 DNA: TGTGCCAGCAGCACAGCAACAGGGGCCAACTCTGGAAACACCATATATTTT
CDR3 protein: CASSTATGANSGNTIYF

V gene: TRBV7-9
J gene: TRBJ1-5
D gene: TRBD1
clone size: NA
CDR3 DNA: TGTGCCAGCAGCTTATCAGGGGGACTCAATCAGCCCCAGCATTTT
CDR3 protein: CASSLSGGLNQPQHF

V gene: TRBV5-1
J gene: TRBJ2-5
D gene: TRBD2
clone size: NA
CDR3 DNA: TGCGCCAGCAGCTTCATTTCAGGCTCTAGCGGGAGGACCGGGGAGACCCAGTACTTC
CDR3 protein: CASSFISGSSGRTGETQYF

V gene: TRBV10-3
J gene: TRBJ1-1
D gene: NA
clone size: NA
CDR3 DNA: TGTGCCATCAGTGACAATCGACTGGCAGCTTTCTTT
CDR3 protein: CAISDNRLAAFF

V gene: TRBV20-1
J gene: TRBJ2-1
D gene: NA
clone size: NA
CDR3 DNA: TGCAGTTCACAGGGTCCTGAGCAGTTCTTC
CDR3 protein: CSSQGPEQFF

V gene: TRBV14
J gene: TRBJ2-7
D gene: NA
clone size: NA
CDR3 DNA: TGTGCCAGCAGCCATACTGACGAGCAGTACTTC
CDR3 protein: CASSHTDEQYF

V gene: TRBV10-3
J gene: TRBJ2-1
D gene: NA
clone size: NA
CDR3 DNA: TGTGCCACCTCCAGCGGCCTCGATGAGCAGTTCTTC
CDR3 protein: CATSSGLDEQFF

V gene: TRBV6-5
J gene: TRBJ1-2
D gene: NA
clone size: once
CDR3 DNA: TGTGCCAGCAGTTATGACAGCAACTATGGCTACACCTTC
CDR3 protein: CASSYDSNYGYTF

V gene: TRBV7-8
J gene: TRBJ2-7
D gene: TRBD2
clone size: NA
CDR3 DNA: TGTGCCAGCAGCTTAGGAGTAGCGGGGGCGAGTGAGCAGTACTTC
CDR3 protein: CASSLGVAGASEQYF

V gene: TRBV2
J gene: TRBJ1-1
D gene: NA
clone size: NA
CDR3 DNA: TGTGCCAGCAGTTCGACAGGTCTAACTGAAGCTTTCTTT
CDR3 protein: CASSSTGLTEAFF

V gene: TRBV5-4
J gene: TRBJ2-3
D gene: TRBD2
clone size: NA
CDR3 DNA: TGTGCCAGCAGCTCGGGGGGACTAGCCTTAGATACGCAGTATTTT
CDR3 protein: CASSSGGLALDTQYF

V gene: TRBV28
J gene: TRBJ1-2
D gene: NA
clone size: NA
CDR3 DNA: TGTGCCAGCTACGCAGCCTTTACGACAGGCCGGTTTAACTATGGCTACACCTTC
CDR3 protein: CASYAAFTTGRFNYGYTF